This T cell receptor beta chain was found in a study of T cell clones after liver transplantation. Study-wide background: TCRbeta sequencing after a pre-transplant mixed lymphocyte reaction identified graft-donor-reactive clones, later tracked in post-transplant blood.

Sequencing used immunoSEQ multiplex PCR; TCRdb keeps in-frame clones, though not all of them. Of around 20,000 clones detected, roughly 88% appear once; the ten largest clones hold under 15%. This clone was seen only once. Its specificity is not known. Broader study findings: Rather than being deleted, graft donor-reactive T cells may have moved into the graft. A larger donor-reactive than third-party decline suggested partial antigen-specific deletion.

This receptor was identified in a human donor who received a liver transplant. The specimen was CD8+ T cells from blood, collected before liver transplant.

CDR3 DNA: TGTGCCAGCAGTCCACATGGAGGCAATCAGCCCCAGCATTTT. Its translation is CASSPHGGNQPQHF. The chain couples TRBV27 to TRBJ1-5; D not resolved. Germline CDR1 reads MNHEY; CDR2 reads SMNVEV (reference sequence). V was clipped by 5 bases and J by 2 bases, with 10 bases between them. This CDR3 is 14 amino acids long.